The 24 T cell receptor beta chains listed next were all sequenced from one sample in a study of cytomegalovirus exposure and HLA in healthy donors (dated by TCRdb to between 2016 and 2019). Libraries came from the immunoSEQ multiplex PCR assay. For the multiplex PCR, a mixture combining 60 forward primers for TCR Vbeta segments and 13 reverse primers for TCR Jbeta segments was used. In its TCRdb copy, this immuneACCESS table keeps in-frame sequences only and misses some clones. Where compared with another copy, unresolved V genes explain less than half of these, and the others have no known cause. Per the sample table, the count is 150,000 to 200,000 clones. The top ten clones comprise around 0.79% of the sample. What was sequenced was PBMCs. These receptors originate from a woman under 30 in good health and CMV-seropositive.

The rearrangement joins TRBV19 to TRBJ1-1, with TRBD1 matching over 8 bases. After removal of 4 bases from V and 3 bases from J, the junction contained 7 bases not matched to a gene. Germline V gives CDR1 LNHDA, CDR2 SQIVND (reference sequence). The CDR3 is 15 amino acids. The CDR3 reads CASSRPGGLHTEAFF. The CDR3 coding sequence is TGTGCCAGTAGTAGGCCAGGGGGCCTTCACACTGAAGCTTTCTTT.

The chain links TRBV5-1 to TRBJ2-1; D might be TRBD2 (5 bases). The CDR3 covers 13 residues. V gave up 6 bases and J gave up 6 bases, with 13 bases separating them. Germline V lookup: CDR1 SGHRS, CDR2 YFSETQ. The CDR3 here is CASTRGEVNEQFF. CDR3 DNA: TGCGCCAGCACCCGGGGTGAAGTCAATGAGCAGTTCTTC.

V gene TRBV15 combines with J gene TRBJ1-1, with D possibly TRBD1 on 6 matching bases. Germline-derived CDR1 and CDR2 are LNHNV and YYDKDF (reference sequence). The CDR3 runs to 15 residues. The germline V and J ends were trimmed by 2 bases and 2 bases, with 12 bases remaining between them. The CDR3 coding sequence is TGTGCCACCAGCAGACGTCAGGACAGAAACACTGAAGCTTTCTTT. This encodes CATSRRQDRNTEAFF.

The chain links TRBV11-1 to TRBJ1-1, with TRBD1 identical over 10 bases. CDR3 size: 14 residues. Per germline, CDR1 SGHAT and CDR2 FQDESV (reference sequence). V was pared by 4 bases and J by 10 bases, with 9 bases of the junction left unmatched. CDR3 in DNA: TGTGCCAGCAGCTCTAATGACAGGGGGCCCGTAGCTTTCTTT. Amino acid sequence: CASSSNDRGPVAFF.

The chain has TRBV30 and TRBJ2-5, with 8 nucleotides matching TRBD2. With the DNA end fitting TRBJ2-7 better, the J assignment may be wrong. CDR3 length: 14 residues. CDR1 is GTSNPN and CDR2 is SVGIG in the germline V gene (reference sequence). The CDR3 DNA reads as TGTGCCTGGGGTCCGGGACTAGTCCACTACGAGCAGTACTTC. This sequence encodes CAWGPGLVHYEQYF.

This sequence joins TRBV30 and TRBJ2-7; D is ambiguous. This CDR3 has 11 amino acids. Looked up from germline, CDR1 is GTSNPN and CDR2 is SVGIG (reference sequence). V lost 5 bases, J lost 5 bases, and 10 bases lay in between. The CDR3 sequence: CAWWKTDEQYF. As DNA, the CDR3 is TGTGCCTGGTGGAAGACTGACGAGCAGTACTTC.

The V and J genes are TRBV28 and TRBJ1-1; 7 bases agree with TRBD1. J lost 0 bases, V lost 6 bases, and 7 bases had no gene match. From germline, CDR1 is MDHEN and CDR2 SYDVKM. The CDR3 is made up of 15 amino acids. The CDR3 nucleotides are TGTGCCAGCAGAGACAACAGGGGCATGAACACTGAAGCTTTCTTT. Protein sequence: CASRDNRGMNTEAFF.

V is TRBV6-6 and J is TRBJ1-1; D is unclear. V lost 7 bases and J 2 bases, leaving 14 bases between the germline ends. CDR3 size: 14 residues. Germline V gene sequence: CDR1 MNHNY, CDR2 SVGAGI (reference sequence). CDR3 residues: CASIQAAINTEAFF. CDR3 nucleotides: TGTGCCAGCATCCAGGCAGCTATTAACACTGAAGCTTTCTTT.

The J gene is TRBJ1-1, the V gene TRBV5-1; 10 nucleotides match TRBD1. The CDR3 covers 15 residues. V lost 4 bases, J lost 4 bases, and 7 bases stayed unmatched. CDR1 is SGHRS, CDR2 YFSETQ, per germline. The CDR3 region is CASSRQGAAGTEAFF. The CDR3 coding sequence is TGCGCCAGCAGCCGACAGGGGGCTGCCGGCACTGAAGCTTTCTTT. Full variable domain (outside the CDR3, taken from reference TRBV5-1 and TRBJ1-1): KAGVTQTPRYLIKTRGQQVTLSCSPISGHRSVSWYQQTPGQGLQFLFEYFSETQRNKGNFPGRFSGRQFSNSRSEMNVSTLELGDSALYLCASSRQGAAGTEAFFGQGTRLTVV.

The V gene is TRBV7-8, the J gene TRBJ1-4, with D unclear. V was shortened by 4 bases and J by 0 bases, with 12 bases between the two germline ends. This CDR3 is 16 amino acids long. CDR1 is SGHVS, CDR2 FQNEAQ, per germline. The CDR3 sequence: CASSSNIAPTNEKLFF. The CDR3 nucleotides read TGTGCCAGCAGCTCGAACATAGCCCCAACTAATGAAAAACTGTTTTTT.

The chain has TRBV10-3 and TRBJ1-6; a possible D gene is TRBD1 (5 bases). With 6 bases removed from V and 6 bases from J, the gap between germline ends came to 6 bases. The length of the CDR3 is 12 residues. From germline, CDR1 is ENHRY and CDR2 SYGVKD. DNA for the CDR3: TGTGCCATCAGGACAGCTAATTCACCCCTCCACTTT. Translated, it gives CAIRTANSPLHF.

The CDR3 nucleotides read TGTGCCAGCAGCTTGGGTAGCGGGGTTGGTGAGCAGTTCTTC. Amino acids: CASSLGSGVGEQFF. This chain links TRBV5-4 with TRBJ2-1, with 8 bases that match TRBD2. The CDR3 totals 14 residues. V was clipped by 0 bases and J by 9 bases; unmatched bases: 5. Germline CDR1 and CDR2: SGHNT and YYREEE (reference sequence). Combining the CDR3 with reference TRBV5-4 and TRBJ2-1 gives the whole variable domain ETGVTQSPTHLIKTRGQQVTLRCSSQSGHNTVSWYQQALGQGPQFIFQYYREEENGRGNFPPRFSGLQFPNYSSELNVNALELDDSALYLCASSLGSGVGEQFFGPGTRLTVL.

This chain connects TRBV20-1 to TRBJ1-4; no clear D gene. This CDR3 is built from 10 residues. Germline V gene data show CDR1 as DFQATT and CDR2 as SNEGSKA (reference sequence). V lost 4 bases and J 8 bases, leaving 5 bases between the germline ends. CDR3 amino acids: CSAMREKLFF. CDR3 nucleotides: TGCAGTGCTATGAGAGAAAAACTGTTTTTT.

The chain is built from TRBV7-6 and TRBJ1-6; the D gene is possibly TRBD1 (6 bases). The CDR3 totals 15 residues. V lost 1 base, J lost 7 bases, and 11 bases lay in between. CDR1 and CDR2 from the germline V gene are SGHVS and FNYEAQ. CDR3 loop: CASSLGQGPNSPLHF. The DNA of the CDR3 is TGTGCCAGCAGCTTAGGTCAGGGGCCGAATTCACCCCTCCACTTT.

DNA for the CDR3: TGTGCCAGCAGTAGACGACAGGGTCGGAGGGGCTACACCTTC. It translates to CASSRRQGRRGYTF. This sequence joins TRBV5-6 and TRBJ1-2; the match to TRBD1 covers 7 bases. CDR1 SGHDT and CDR2 YYEEEE come from the germline V gene. Unmatched junction bases numbered 12, after V lost 5 bases and J lost 8 bases. The CDR3 contains 14 residues. The variable domain in full, with the rest retrieved from reference TRBV5-6 and TRBJ1-2, is DAGVTQSPTHLIKTRGQQVTLRCSPKSGHDTVSWYQQALGQGPQFIFQYYEEEERQRGNFPDRFSGHQFPNYSSELNVNALLLGDSALYLCASSRRQGRRGYTFGSGTRLTVV.

The gene calls are TRBV5-1 and TRBJ2-1; D perhaps matches TRBD1 (6 bases). Germline assignment: CDR1 SGHRS and CDR2 YFSETQ. The CDR3 runs to 15 residues. V lost 5 bases and J lost 0, with 12 bases in between. The chain's CDR3 is CASRWTDSSYNEQFF. The CDR3 DNA sequence: TGCGCCAGCAGATGGACAGACAGCTCCTACAATGAGCAGTTCTTC.

The chain joins TRBV6-5 to TRBJ1-1; D unresolved. The V end was cut by 8 bases, the J end by 7 bases, with 20 bases between. In germline, CDR1 is MNHEY, CDR2 SVGAGI. The CDR3 is 14 amino acids. CDR3 in amino acids: CASEEAGIGFEAFF. The CDR3 DNA sequence: TGTGCCAGCGAGGAAGCGGGGATCGGATTTGAAGCTTTCTTT.

This chain connects TRBV7-2 to TRBJ2-3, with 8 bases aligning to TRBD2. Germline CDR1 reads SGHTA; CDR2 reads FQGNSA. The V segment lost 1 base and the J segment 8 bases; nucleotides outside the gene matches: 5. This CDR3 region has 14 residues. The CDR3 DNA follows: TGTGCCAGCAGCTTAGGAGCGGGGGAGGGTACGCAGTATTTT. Protein: CASSLGAGEGTQYF.

V is TRBV19 and J is TRBJ1-2, with TRBD1 matching 9 bases. This CDR3 spans 16 amino acids. The germline V gene encodes CDR1 LNHDA and CDR2 SQIVND (reference sequence). V was pared by 7 bases and J by 4 bases, with 13 bases of the junction left unmatched. This CDR3 is CASTIKPQGAGYGYTF. In DNA, the CDR3 is TGTGCCAGTACTATCAAGCCACAGGGGGCTGGCTATGGCTACACCTTC. Combining the CDR3 with reference TRBV19 and TRBJ1-2 gives the whole variable domain DGGITQSPKYLFRKEGQNVTLSCEQNLNHDAMYWYRQDPGQGLRLIYYSQIVNDFQKGDIAEGYSVSREKKESFPLTVTSAQKNPTAFYLCASTIKPQGAGYGYTFGSGTRLTVV.

The chain has TRBV6-6 and TRBJ2-7, with D possibly TRBD2 on 6 matching bases. V was cut by 1 base and J by 1 base, with 8 bases left in between. The CDR3 consists of 14 residues. Germline loops: CDR1 MNHNY, CDR2 SVGAGI (reference sequence). The CDR3 DNA reads as TGTGCCAGCAGTTACTGGGGGGATTCCTACGAGCAGTACTTC. Amino acid sequence: CASSYWGDSYEQYF.

The J gene is TRBJ2-3, the V gene TRBV9, with 11 bases that match TRBD2. The V and J ends lost 4 bases and 2 bases, in that order; junction bases with no gene match: 6. Germline V gives CDR1 SGDLS, CDR2 YYNGEE. The CDR3 loop spans 16 amino acids. CDR3: CASSPLAGGPTDTQYF. The CDR3 DNA reads TGTGCCAGCAGCCCCTTAGCGGGAGGGCCCACAGATACGCAGTATTTT.

The chain carries TRBV9 and TRBJ2-7, with TRBD1 matching over 8 bases. Germline V gene data show CDR1 as SGDLS and CDR2 as YYNGEE. CDR3 length: 16 amino acids. The junction had 12 bases not matched to a gene; V was cut back by 0 bases and J by 7 bases. The CDR3 region has the DNA TGTGCCAGCAGCGTAGAGGACCGACAGGGGATAGGTGAGCAGTACTTC. It codes for CASSVEDRQGIGEQYF.

This rearrangement joins TRBV6-5 to TRBJ1-4; D may be TRBD1 (6 bases). CDR3 length: 16 amino acids. CDR1 is MNHEY and CDR2 is SVGAGI in the germline V gene. Trimming left V 4 bases short and J 4 bases short, with 16 bases between. Here the CDR3 DNA reads TGTGCCAGCAGTTCGGGACAACCGATCCTTAATGAAAAACTGTTTTTT. It specifies CASSSGQPILNEKLFF.

The V and J genes are TRBV6-1 and TRBJ1-1; D remains ambiguous. This CDR3 is 14 amino acids long. V lost 5 bases and J 1 base, leaving 11 bases between the germline ends. Per germline, CDR1 MNHNS and CDR2 SASEGT. CDR3 DNA sequence: TGTGCCAGCAGTCCACAGACCTGGAACACTGAAGCTTTCTTT. Protein: CASSPQTWNTEAFF.